Below, 4 T cell receptor beta chains from the same sample are listed, as sequenced in a study of patients and donors after allogeneic stem cell transplantation. TCRdb analysed the RT-PCR reads with MiXCR anew, one entry per CDR3 protein. This table has 150,000 to 200,000 distinct CDR3 sequences, approximately 30% appearing once. The sequenced sample consisted of blood, either unsorted or a sorted T cell fraction (not recorded which). The source of these receptors is a human donor who was either an allogeneic HSCT recipient or a stem cell or donor lymphocyte infusion donor (not recorded which). It is not recorded whose cells these are; they may come from a transplant donor.

V is TRBV5-1 and J is TRBJ2-7; D unresolved. Trimming stripped 0 bases from V and 6 bases from J, with 10 bases between. Germline V gene sequence: CDR1 SGHRS, CDR2 YFSETQ. There are 13 residues in the CDR3. CDR3 loop: CASSLVPGTEQYF. The CDR3 bases are TGCGCCAGCAGCTTGGTGCCCGGAACCGAGCAGTACTTC. Complete variable domain (other parts from reference TRBV5-1 and TRBJ2-7): KAGVTQTPRYLIKTRGQQVTLSCSPISGHRSVSWYQQTPGQGLQFLFEYFSETQRNKGNFPGRFSGRQFSNSRSEMNVSTLELGDSALYLCASSLVPGTEQYFGPGTRLTVT.

The chain's CDR3 is CSGKGDNFYNEQFF. Here the CDR3 DNA reads TGCAGTGGTAAGGGGGACAACTTTTACAATGAGCAGTTCTTC. The J gene is TRBJ2-1, the V gene TRBV20-1, with D perhaps matching TRBD1 (6 bases). Trimming removed 7 bases at V and 4 bases at J, with 17 bases between. There are 14 residues in the CDR3. The germline V gene has CDR1 DFQATT and CDR2 SNEGSKA (reference sequence).

At least ten counts were recorded for this clonotype. The V call is TRBV9, the J call TRBJ1-5; a possible D gene is TRBD1 (5 bases). CDR3 length equals 14 residues. V was shortened by 0 bases and J by 6 bases, with 10 bases between the two germline ends. Germline V gives CDR1 SGDLS, CDR2 YYNGEE. The chain's CDR3 is CASSVDGGFQPQHF. The CDR3 nucleotides are TGTGCCAGCAGCGTAGACGGGGGGTTTCAGCCCCAGCATTTT.

CDR3: CSVELGALGEQYF. The DNA of the CDR3 is TGCAGCGTTGAATTGGGGGCTTTAGGCGAGCAGTACTTC. This sequence joins TRBV29-1 and TRBJ2-7; D possibly corresponds to TRBD1 (6 bases). The germline CDR1 and CDR2 sequences are SQVTM and ANQGSEA. Trimming cost V 2 bases and J 6 bases, with 14 bases left between them. The CDR3 length is 13 residues.